This TCR beta chain came from a study of cytomegalovirus exposure and HLA in healthy donors. Study-wide results and caveats: Further analysis, carried out later, found HLA-associated TCR beta chains more clonally expanded than equally common other chains. Evidence from a later analysis indicated that most CMV-associated TCR beta chains looked HLA-restricted. Most TCR sequences were rare, but some public TCRs occurred in many donors.

Germline V CDR1 and CDR2: MNHEY, SMNVEV (reference sequence). The CDR3 is 14 amino acids. The V segment lost 5 bases and the J segment 10 bases; nucleotides outside the gene matches: 8. This clone was seen a few times. Its antigen is undetermined. This PCR relied on a set of 60 Vbeta primers and 13 Jbeta primers. Per the study methods: There were 80 million or so unique TCR beta chains by a later count, and around 10 million of them were shared. TCRdb's table, derived via immunoSEQ multiplex PCR, lists solely in-frame clones and lacks some. Clone size and V and J calls were adopted from that table, with D and trimming inferred from the DNA. The table lists approximately 130,000 clones, around 77% of them singletons.

Sample: PBMCs. The source is a woman between 50 and 59 years old in good health and CMV-seronegative. The gene calls are TRBV27 and TRBJ2-1; 10 positions agree with TRBD2. CDR3 bases: TGTGCCAGCAGTGGACTAGCGGTAACGTTCGAGCAGTTCTTC. Translating it yields CASSGLAVTFEQFF.